The 12 T cell receptor beta chains in this list originate from one sample, sequenced in a study of shared clonotypes between healthy human individuals. Some clones are missing from TCRdb's copy, which holds only in-frame ones; the method was immunoSEQ multiplex PCR. This table holds approximately 700,000 clones, around three quarters found once. The sample was memory CD4+ T cells sorted from blood. The subset is: CD45RA-negative fraction. The source of these receptors is a woman aged 25 to 45 in good health.

J is TRBJ2-7 and V is TRBV4-1; 8 nucleotides match TRBD2. The germline CDR1 and CDR2 sequences are MGHRA and YSYEKL. This CDR3 region has 17 residues. The ends lost 2 bases at V and 1 base at J; junction bases unmatched: 10. CDR3 loop: CASSQPLSGSRSYEQYF. In DNA form, the CDR3 reads TGCGCCAGCAGCCAACCCCTAAGCGGGAGCCGATCCTACGAGCAGTACTTC.

The chain joins TRBV18 to TRBJ2-2, with D possibly matching TRBD2 (6 bases). The CDR3 contains 21 residues. Trimming stripped 0 bases from V and 4 bases from J, with 27 bases between. The germline V gene encodes CDR1 KGHSH and CDR2 LQKENI. The CDR3 loop reads CASSPPNKGFSGVRGTGELFF. The CDR3 nucleotides are TGTGCCAGCTCACCACCGAATAAAGGATTTTCGGGAGTACGTGGCACCGGGGAGCTGTTTTTT.

The chain carries TRBV7-9 and TRBJ1-3; D is unresolved. Germline CDR1 reads SEHNR; CDR2 reads FQNEAQ (reference sequence). V lost 2 bases and J 1 base, leaving 0 bases between the germline ends. This CDR3 region has 12 residues. In DNA, the CDR3 is TGTGCCAGCAGCTTATCTGGAAACACCATATATTTT. Protein product: CASSLSGNTIYF.

This clone was seen only a few times. The chain employs TRBV18 and TRBJ1-3; D remains ambiguous. This CDR3 is 15 amino acids long. Germline V gene lookup returns CDR1 KGHSH and CDR2 LQKENI. Trimming shortened V by 3 bases and J by 0 bases, and 9 bases separated the two germline ends. The DNA of the CDR3 is TGTGCCAGCTCACCCAACGACAACTCTGGAAACACCATATATTTT. Translation gives CASSPNDNSGNTIYF.

Turning to this clone: A read error may produce the germline difference seen at one junction end. The rearrangement joins TRBV10-2 to TRBJ2-7, with D hard to call. This CDR3 region has 12 residues. Germline V lookup: CDR1 WSHSY, CDR2 SAAADI. The CDR3 here is CAGRSPRREQYF. CDR3 sequence (DNA): TGCGCCGGCAGATCCCCGCGACGCGAGCAGTACTTC.

The chain joins TRBV5-1 to TRBJ2-5; unclear D gene. Germline V gives CDR1 SGHRS, CDR2 YFSETQ. This CDR3 has 12 residues. Deletions cut 4 bases from V and 4 bases from J, with 8 bases between. The CDR3 sequence: CASSASVETQYF. The CDR3 DNA sequence: TGCGCCAGCAGCGCCTCCGTAGAGACCCAGTACTTC.

This clone has only one observation. The chain employs TRBV10-2 and TRBJ2-2; the D gene is possibly TRBD2 (6 bases). V gave up 6 bases and J gave up 1 base, with 12 bases separating them. Germline CDR1 WSHSY, CDR2 SAAADI. This CDR3 contains 15 residues. The CDR3 DNA reads as TGCGCCAGCAGGCCCGGGACTCTGAACACCGGGGAGCTGTTTTTT. It codes for CASRPGTLNTGELFF.

V is TRBV5-1 and J is TRBJ2-5, with D possibly being TRBD2 (6 bases). The CDR3 consists of 14 residues. Looked up from germline, CDR1 is SGHRS and CDR2 is YFSETQ. V dropped 4 bases and J dropped 4 bases, with 14 bases sitting between them. CDR3 DNA: TGCGCCAGCAGCCCCGGGACTCGCGGAGAGACCCAGTACTTC. It translates to CASSPGTRGETQYF.

The rearrangement links TRBV4-2 to TRBJ2-5; tentatively, D is TRBD1 (6 bases). From germline, CDR1 is LGHNA and CDR2 YNFKEQ. V lost 0 bases and J lost 3, with 11 bases in between. The CDR3 has 15 amino acids. In DNA, the CDR3 is TGTGCCAGCAGCCAAGATAGGACAGTTGAAGAGACCCAGTACTTC. Amino acid sequence: CASSQDRTVEETQYF.

The chain recombines TRBV28 with TRBJ1-5; 7 bases line up with TRBD1. CDR3 length: 15 amino acids. CDR1 is MDHEN and CDR2 is SYDVKM in the germline V gene. After removal of 5 bases from V and 4 bases from J, the junction contained 8 bases not matched to a gene. CDR3 in DNA: TGTGCCAGCAGTAACAGGGGAGGGGGAAATCAGCCCCAGCATTTT. Amino acid sequence: CASSNRGGGNQPQHF. The full variable domain, rest sourced from reference TRBV28 and TRBJ1-5, is DVKVTQSSRYLVKRTGEKVFLECVQDMDHENMFWYRQDPGLGLRLIYFSYDVKMKEKGDIPEGYSVSREKKERFSLILESASTNQTSMYLCASSNRGGGNQPQHFGDGTRLSIL.

The chain links TRBV19 to TRBJ2-1; unclear D gene. Germline V gene sequence: CDR1 LNHDA, CDR2 SQIVND (reference sequence). The CDR3 is made up of 12 amino acids. The V and J ends lost 5 bases and 4 bases respectively, with 6 bases between them. CDR3 sequence reads: CASSPSYNEQFF. Here the CDR3 DNA reads TGTGCCAGTAGTCCCTCATACAATGAGCAGTTCTTC.

V usage is TRBV28 and J usage is TRBJ2-1; 8 nucleotides align to TRBD1. Germline values: CDR1 MDHEN, CDR2 SYDVKM. V was pared by 5 bases and J by 4 bases, with 4 bases of the junction left unmatched. The CDR3 extends over 14 amino acids. In nucleotides, the CDR3 is TGTGCCAGCAGTCGGGACAGGAATTACAATGAGCAGTTCTTC. Its translation is CASSRDRNYNEQFF.